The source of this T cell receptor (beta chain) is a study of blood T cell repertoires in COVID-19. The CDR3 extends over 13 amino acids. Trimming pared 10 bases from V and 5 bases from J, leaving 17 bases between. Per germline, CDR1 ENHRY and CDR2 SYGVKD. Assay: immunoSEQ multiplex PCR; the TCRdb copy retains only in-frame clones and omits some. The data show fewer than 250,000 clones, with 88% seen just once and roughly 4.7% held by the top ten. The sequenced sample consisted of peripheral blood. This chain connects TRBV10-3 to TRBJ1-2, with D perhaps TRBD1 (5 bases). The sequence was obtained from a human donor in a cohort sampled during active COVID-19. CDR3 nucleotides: TGTGCCACTAGCGGGACGGAACTTTATGGCTACACCTTC. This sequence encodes CATSGTELYGYTF.